These T cell receptor beta chains were read from a single sample in a study of shared T cell receptors in the human thymus. Data came from immunoSEQ multiplex PCR; TCRdb stores just in-frame clones and leaves some out. The sample lists some 700,000 clones, over 75% occurring once. In addition, the sample was reused for a study of human thymus T cells.

The sequencing input was thymocytes. These receptors were taken from a boy in the first two years of life with a congenital heart defect. CDR3s include the opening cysteine and the closing phenylalanine or tryptophan. The order of the fields is clone size, J gene, D gene, V gene, CDR3 protein, CDR3 DNA. A D gene is named only where the DNA matches it firmly. A row's size may be missing; if present it is once, few, many or a size class.

- TRBJ2-7 TRBD2 TRBV28 CASILAGGSVHEQYF TGTGCCAGCATCCTAGCGGGAGGTAGTGTGCACGAGCAGTACTTC
- TRBJ2-3 - TRBV7-9 CASRRVADTDTQYF TGTGCCAGCCGCCGGGTAGCGGACACAGATACGCAGTATTTT
few TRBJ2-2 TRBD2 TRBV10-1 CASRPKLAGCTGELFF TGCGCCAGCAGGCCGAAACTAGCGGGTTGCACCGGGGAGCTGTTTTTT
- TRBJ2-5 - TRBV9 CASSAGTQETQYF TGTGCCAGCAGCGCCGGTACCCAAGAGACCCAGTACTTC
- TRBJ2-2 TRBD2 TRBV27 CASSLSGLAGADTGELFF TGTGCCAGCAGTTTATCGGGACTAGCGGGAGCCGACACCGGGGAGCTGTTTTTT
- TRBJ2-7 TRBD2 TRBV6-1 CASSEKKSGLAGVGAYEQYF TGTGCCAGCAGTGAAAAAAAGTCCGGACTAGCGGGAGTAGGGGCCTACGAGCAGTACTTC
- TRBJ2-1 TRBD2 TRBV4-2 CASSHGTSGSPHNEQFF TGTGCCAGCAGCCACGGGACTAGCGGGAGTCCCCACAATGAGCAGTTCTTC
- TRBJ1-5 - TRBV29-1 CSVLDGSSNQPQHF TGCAGCGTCCTGGATGGGAGTAGCAATCAGCCCCAGCATTTT
- TRBJ2-5 - TRBV27 CASSPVERWDRQETQYF TGTGCCAGCAGTCCTGTAGAGCGGTGGGATCGCCAAGAGACCCAGTACTTC
few TRBJ1-1 - TRBV6-1 CASSPKTLNTEAFF TGTGCCAGCAGCCCCAAGACATTGAACACTGAAGCTTTCTTT
once TRBJ1-2 TRBD1 TRBV27 CASSFKRGHWGYTF TGTGCCAGCAGTTTCAAGAGGGGGCACTGGGGCTACACCTTC
- TRBJ2-5 - TRBV5-1 CASSLLQGNRETQYF TGCGCCAGCAGCCTTCTACAGGGAAACCGGGAGACCCAGTACTTC
- TRBJ2-7 TRBD1 TRBV7-9 CASSGQHYEQYF TGTGCCAGCTCGGGACAGCACTACGAGCAGTACTTC
- TRBJ2-1 TRBD2 TRBV15 CATSRSRLALSLYNEQFF TGTGCCACCAGCAGATCCCGACTAGCGTTAAGTCTATACAATGAGCAGTTCTTC
- TRBJ2-7 - TRBV6-5 CASSYFGTGVGEQYF TGTGCCAGCAGTTATTTTGGGACGGGGGTTGGGGAGCAGTACTTC
- TRBJ2-3 - TRBV4-3 CASSQDLPRDSPDTQYF TGCGCCAGCAGCCAAGACCTACCCAGGGACTCGCCAGATACGCAGTATTTT
- TRBJ2-7 TRBD1 TRBV6-1 CASSEEIRQGIHEQYF TGTGCCAGCAGTGAAGAAATACGACAGGGGATCCACGAGCAGTACTTC
- TRBJ2-1 TRBD2 TRBV5-6 CASSFASGRSHNEQFF TGTGCCAGCAGCTTTGCTAGCGGGAGATCACACAATGAGCAGTTCTTC
- TRBJ2-7 TRBD2 TRBV27 CASSPRWGLAGKGEQYF TGTGCCAGCAGTCCCCGGTGGGGACTAGCGGGAAAAGGGGAGCAGTACTTC
- TRBJ2-1 TRBD2 TRBV7-6 CASSLVGGVPLYNEQFF TGTGCCAGCAGCTTAGTGGGAGGGGTCCCTCTCTACAATGAGCAGTTCTTC
- TRBJ2-3 - TRBV28 CASTCTPGEENSSTDTQYF TGTGCCAGCACATGTACCCCTGGGGAGGAAAACTCTAGCACAGATACGCAGTATTTT
- TRBJ1-1 - TRBV2 CASGALLKMNTEAFF TGTGCCAGCGGAGCACTACTTAAAATGAACACTGAAGCTTTCTTT
- TRBJ2-3 TRBD2 TRBV6-1 CASSQEGGRAADTQYF TGTGCCAGCAGTCAAGAGGGCGGGAGGGCGGCAGATACGCAGTATTTT
- TRBJ2-5 TRBD2 TRBV7-2 CASSFQGLAGIEETQYF TGTGCCAGCAGCTTCCAAGGACTAGCCGGAATCGAAGAGACCCAGTACTTC
- TRBJ1-4 TRBD1 TRBV5-1 CASRGTGVNEKLFF TGCGCCAGCAGGGGGACAGGAGTTAATGAAAAACTGTTTTTT
- TRBJ2-1 - TRBV25-1 CASSEPGYSYNEQFF TGTGCCAGCAGTGAGCCGGGTTACTCCTACAATGAGCAGTTCTTC
- TRBJ2-3 TRBD2 TRBV4-1 CASSQGIAGGVTDTQYF TGCGCCAGCAGCCAAGGTATAGCGGGAGGTGTTACAGATACGCAGTATTTT
- TRBJ1-1 - TRBV4-1 CASSQGLTGRNTEAFF TGCGCCAGCAGCCAAGGCCTGACAGGACGGAACACTGAAGCTTTCTTT
- TRBJ2-7 - TRBV19 CASSIKAPPGRNEQYF TGTGCCAGTAGTATTAAGGCCCCCCCAGGGCGGAACGAGCAGTACTTC
- TRBJ2-1 TRBD2 TRBV6-1 CASSATSGRAGNEQFF TGTGCCAGCAGTGCGACTAGCGGGAGGGCGGGCAATGAGCAGTTCTTC
- TRBJ1-1 - TRBV29-1 CSVDWARRTEAFF TGCAGCGTGGATTGGGCCCGACGGACTGAAGCTTTCTTT
- TRBJ1-1 TRBD1 TRBV10-3 CAISPQGAVNTEAFF TGTGCCATCAGCCCACAGGGGGCGGTCAACACTGAAGCTTTCTTT
few TRBJ1-1 - TRBV6-6 CASSSDPGRTEAFF TGTGCCAGCAGTTCTGACCCGGGTCGCACTGAAGCTTTCTTT
once TRBJ2-5 TRBD2 TRBV29-1 CSVPGLAGGLTEGTQYF TGCAGCGTTCCCGGACTAGCGGGAGGCCTGACCGAAGGGACCCAGTACTTC
- TRBJ2-1 TRBD2 TRBV29-1 CSELRLAGGNNEQFF TGCAGCGAACTCCGACTAGCGGGAGGGAACAATGAGCAGTTCTTC
- TRBJ1-2 - TRBV7-2 CASSWAAGGVYGYTF TGTGCCAGCAGCTGGGCCGCGGGGGGCGTCTATGGCTACACCTTC
- TRBJ2-7 - TRBV18 CASSPGPSSYEQYF TGTGCCAGCTCACCGGGGCCAAGCTCCTACGAGCAGTACTTC
- TRBJ2-7 TRBD1 TRBV13 CASSPQGREQYF TGTGCCAGCAGCCCACAGGGGCGCGAGCAGTACTTC
few TRBJ2-3 - TRBV7-9 CASSLPRGRVDTQYF TGTGCCAGCAGCTTACCGCGCGGGCGAGTAGATACGCAGTATTTT
- TRBJ2-3 - TRBV27 CASSLGDRPPGTDTQYF TGTGCCAGCAGTTTGGGAGACAGGCCCCCCGGCACAGATACGCAGTATTTT
once TRBJ2-1 TRBD2 TRBV9 CASSVGGRTLSSYNEQFF TGTGCCAGCAGCGTCGGCGGGAGGACCTTGAGCTCCTACAATGAGCAGTTCTTC
- TRBJ2-7 TRBD1 TRBV5-6 CASRILSTGGSYEQYF TGTGCCAGCAGGATACTATCGACAGGGGGCTCCTACGAGCAGTACTTC
- TRBJ2-2 TRBD1 TRBV11-1 CASSLEGQGGNTGELFF TGTGCCAGCAGCTTAGAAGGACAGGGAGGCAACACCGGGGAGCTGTTTTTT
- TRBJ2-5 TRBD2 TRBV11-3 CASSLEVAGGPGETQYF TGTGCCAGCAGCTTAGAAGTAGCGGGAGGGCCAGGAGAGACCCAGTACTTC
- TRBJ1-2 - TRBV11-3 CASSPAAEASGDYGYTF TGTGCCAGCAGCCCGGCGGCAGAGGCATCCGGGGACTATGGCTACACCTTC
- TRBJ2-1 TRBD2 TRBV5-1 CASRSRLAEVSNEQFF TGCGCCAGCAGATCGCGTCTAGCGGAAGTCAGCAATGAGCAGTTCTTC
- TRBJ2-1 - TRBV19 CASSIVASRGNEQFF TGTGCCAGTAGTATCGTGGCTAGTCGGGGCAATGAGCAGTTCTTC
- TRBJ1-3 - TRBV20-1 CSASLGNTIYF TGCAGTGCTAGTTTAGGAAACACCATATATTTT
- TRBJ2-5 TRBD1 TRBV12-5 CASGATRDRVDAETQYF TGTGCTAGTGGTGCCACGAGGGACAGGGTTGACGCAGAGACCCAGTACTTC
- TRBJ2-2 TRBD1 TRBV19 CASDSGTGVGELFF TGTGCCAGTGACTCCGGGACAGGGGTCGGGGAGCTGTTTTTT
- TRBJ2-2 TRBD2 TRBV14 CASSQGTGGRGLAENTGELFF TGTGCCAGCAGCCAAGGAACAGGGGGCCGGGGACTAGCGGAGAACACCGGGGAGCTGTTTTTT
- TRBJ2-7 - TRBV29-1 CSVESAGGDEQYF TGCAGCGTTGAATCGGCCGGCGGCGACGAGCAGTACTTC
few TRBJ1-4 - TRBV19 CASSIEEGGAYEKLFF TGTGCCAGTAGTATAGAAGAGGGAGGGGCTTATGAAAAACTGTTTTTT
- TRBJ1-2 TRBD1 TRBV27 CASSLGQGVEGYTF TGTGCCAGCAGTTTAGGCCAGGGGGTGGAGGGCTACACCTTC
- TRBJ1-2 TRBD1 TRBV19 CASSPGQETYGYTF TGTGCCAGTAGCCCGGGACAGGAGACCTATGGCTACACCTTC